A single sample is the source of the 14 T cell receptor beta chains below, sequenced in a study of cytomegalovirus exposure and HLA in healthy donors. PCR employed 60 Vbeta and 13 Jbeta primers. Measured with immunoSEQ multiplex PCR; TCRdb has only the in-frame clones, and not every one. Of around 110,000 clones in the sample, 75% were seen once. The sequencing sample was made of PBMCs. Every receptor here comes from a woman aged 18-29 years in good health and CMV-seronegative.

The chain's CDR3 is CASRRGGFQQAEAFF. The DNA of the CDR3 is TGTGCCAGCCGGCGAGGGGGTTTTCAGCAGGCTGAAGCTTTCTTT. This sequence joins TRBV6-5 and TRBJ1-1; tentatively, D is TRBD1 (6 bases). Germline values: CDR1 MNHEY, CDR2 SVGAGI. Trimming removed 8 bases from V and 6 bases from J, with 22 bases in between. The CDR3 covers 15 residues.

The chain couples TRBV5-6 to TRBJ2-3; maybe TRBD2 (7 bases). Trimming stripped 4 bases from V and 8 bases from J, with 14 bases between. Germline CDR1 and CDR2: SGHDT and YYEEEE. This CDR3 spans 13 amino acids. The CDR3 DNA is TGTGCCAGCAGCGTGGGGGGGCGGAGTACGCAGTATTTT. Encoded protein: CASSVGGRSTQYF. Variable domain in full (rest from reference TRBV5-6 and TRBJ2-3): DAGVTQSPTHLIKTRGQQVTLRCSPKSGHDTVSWYQQALGQGPQFIFQYYEEEERQRGNFPDRFSGHQFPNYSSELNVNALLLGDSALYLCASSVGGRSTQYFGPGTRLTVL.

J is TRBJ2-7 and V is TRBV6-1; 9 bases fit TRBD1. In germline, CDR1 is MNHNS, CDR2 SASEGT. The length of the CDR3 is 15 residues. After removal of 6 bases from V and 4 bases from J, the junction contained 10 bases not matched to a gene. CDR3 region: CASRLSGTGSYEQYF. The CDR3 DNA is TGTGCCAGCAGGCTTTCCGGGACAGGGTCATACGAGCAGTACTTC.

This clone appeared a single time. V gene TRBV5-4 combines with J gene TRBJ1-1; no reliable D call. Trimming took 4 bases from V and 3 from J, leaving 13 bases between them. The germline CDR1 and CDR2 sequences are SGHNT and YYREEE (reference sequence). The CDR3 is 14 residues long. The CDR3 DNA reads as TGTGCCAGCAGCCTTCCCGGGTCGGACACTGAAGCTTTCTTT. Protein: CASSLPGSDTEAFF.

In this sample, this clone turned up a few times. As DNA, the CDR3 is TGTGCCAGCAGTTTATATAGCAGGGGGCGAGATACGCAGTATTTT. This gives the protein CASSLYSRGRDTQYF. The V gene is TRBV28, the J gene TRBJ2-3, with TRBD1 matching 8 bases. Germline values: CDR1 MDHEN, CDR2 SYDVKM. The length of the CDR3 is 15 residues. V dropped 1 base and J dropped 5; count of bases not matched to a gene: 5.

V gene TRBV2 combines with J gene TRBJ1-6, with 7 positions matching TRBD1. Trimming at V came to 8 bases and at J to 4 bases, leaving 5 bases not matched to a gene. CDR3 length: 14 amino acids. Germline values: CDR1 SNHLY, CDR2 FYNNEI. Here the CDR3 DNA reads TGTGCCAGCCTACCGGGACAGTATAATTCACCCCTCCACTTT. Translated, it gives CASLPGQYNSPLHF.

The V call is TRBV9, the J call TRBJ2-2; D possibly corresponds to TRBD1 (5 bases). CDR1 is SGDLS, CDR2 YYNGEE, per germline. V lost 2 bases and J lost 4, with 15 bases in between. The CDR3 consists of 16 residues. The CDR3 loop reads CASSVKGFPPTGELFF. DNA for the CDR3: TGTGCCAGCAGCGTTAAGGGGTTCCCCCCCACCGGGGAGCTGTTTTTT.

This chain joins TRBV30 and TRBJ1-2, with D uncertain. Germline V gene sequence: CDR1 GTSNPN, CDR2 SVGIG (reference sequence). Trimming shortened V by 3 bases and J by 2 bases, and 13 bases separated the two germline ends. The CDR3 extends over 14 amino acids. CDR3 nucleotides: TGTGCCTGGAGACCTAGGACGGGAAACTATGGCTACACCTTC. This translates into CAWRPRTGNYGYTF. The whole variable domain, filled in from reference TRBV30 and TRBJ1-2, reads SQTIHQWPATLVQPVGSPLSLECTVEGTSNPNLYWYRQAAGRGLQLLFYSVGIGQISSEVPQNLSASRPQDRQFILSSKKLLLSDSGFYLCAWRPRTGNYGYTFGSGTRLTVV.

This clone was seen once. The rearrangement joins TRBV11-2 to TRBJ2-7; a possible D gene is TRBD1 (6 bases). Per the germline V gene, CDR1 is SGHAT and CDR2 is FQNNGV. Between the trimmed V and J ends, which lost 5 bases and 3 bases, there was a span of 14 bases. The CDR3 has 14 amino acids. The CDR3 reads CASSVQGSGYEQYF. CDR3 in DNA: TGTGCCAGCAGCGTACAGGGAAGTGGCTACGAGCAGTACTTC.

The genes are TRBV28 and TRBJ1-1; D unclear. The germline V gene has CDR1 MDHEN and CDR2 SYDVKM. The CDR3 consists of 11 residues. V lost 10 bases and J lost 4, with 10 bases in between. The CDR3 spells CATLQSTEAFF. The CDR3 nucleotides read TGTGCCACCCTCCAGTCCACTGAAGCTTTCTTT.

The chain has TRBV28 and TRBJ1-5; no clear D. The CDR3 covers 11 residues. Germline values: CDR1 MDHEN, CDR2 SYDVKM. V lost 7 bases and J 5 bases, leaving 6 bases between the germline ends. CDR3 sequence (DNA): TGTGCCAGCACAAATGATCAGCCCCAGCATTTT. The encoded protein is CASTNDQPQHF.

The V gene is TRBV6-5, the J gene TRBJ2-1; D perhaps matches TRBD2 (5 bases). The CDR3 covers 14 residues. Germline V gives CDR1 MNHEY, CDR2 SVGAGI. Deletions cut 6 bases from V and 2 bases from J, with 11 bases between. The CDR3, as DNA: TGTGCCAGCAGGAGGGAACTAGCCTACAATGAGCAGTTCTTC. Translated, it gives CASRRELAYNEQFF.

The gene calls are TRBV6-1 and TRBJ2-7; D remains unclear. CDR3 size: 14 residues. The ends were cut back, 4 bases at V and 2 bases at J, with 12 bases in the middle. Looked up from germline, CDR1 is MNHNS and CDR2 is SASEGT. The CDR3 DNA is TGTGCCAGCAGTGCATTCGTCTACGCCTACGAGCAGTACTTC. Residues: CASSAFVYAYEQYF.

This chain uses TRBV2 with TRBJ2-1; TRBD1 aligns across 9 bases. Unmatched junction bases numbered 7, after V lost 6 bases and J lost 7 bases. The CDR3 sequence is 14 residues long. Germline V lookup: CDR1 SNHLY, CDR2 FYNNEI. This CDR3 is CASRMDRGVNEQFF. In DNA form, the CDR3 reads TGTGCCAGCAGGATGGACAGGGGAGTGAATGAGCAGTTCTTC.